This TCR beta chain was obtained from a study of early T cells in non-severe SARS-CoV-2 infection. This clonotype was recorded many times. MiXCR, run by TCRdb on the 5' RACE reads, gives a single entry per CDR3 protein. The sample yields some 64,000 distinct CDR3 sequences, 13% seen once. Trimming left V 5 bases short and J 3 bases short, with 11 bases between. CDR3 length equals 13 residues. From germline, CDR1 is SGHAT and CDR2 FQNNGV. Sequencing was carried out using whole blood. The sequence was obtained from an adult who was a healthcare worker with PCR-confirmed SARS-CoV-2 infection or an uninfected control (not recorded which). This chain connects TRBV11-2 to TRBJ2-7, with D perhaps matching TRBD1 or TRBD2 (5 bases each). The DNA for the CDR3 is TGTGCCAGCAGCCGTGGGACGGACTACGAGCAGTACTTC. Its protein is CASSRGTDYEQYF.